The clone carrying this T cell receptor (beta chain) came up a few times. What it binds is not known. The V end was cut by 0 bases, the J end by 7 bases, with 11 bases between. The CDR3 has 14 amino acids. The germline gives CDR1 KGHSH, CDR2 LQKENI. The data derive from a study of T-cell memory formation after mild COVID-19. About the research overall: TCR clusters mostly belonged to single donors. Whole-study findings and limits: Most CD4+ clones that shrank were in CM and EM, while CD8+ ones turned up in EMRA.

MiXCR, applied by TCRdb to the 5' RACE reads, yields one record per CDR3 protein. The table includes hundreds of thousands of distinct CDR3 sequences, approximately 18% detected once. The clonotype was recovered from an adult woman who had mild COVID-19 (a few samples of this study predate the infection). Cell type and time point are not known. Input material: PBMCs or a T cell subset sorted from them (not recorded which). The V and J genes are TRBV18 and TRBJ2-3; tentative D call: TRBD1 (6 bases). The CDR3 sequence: CASSPPTGINTQYF. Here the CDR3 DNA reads TGTGCCAGCTCACCACCCACAGGGATAAATACGCAGTATTTT.